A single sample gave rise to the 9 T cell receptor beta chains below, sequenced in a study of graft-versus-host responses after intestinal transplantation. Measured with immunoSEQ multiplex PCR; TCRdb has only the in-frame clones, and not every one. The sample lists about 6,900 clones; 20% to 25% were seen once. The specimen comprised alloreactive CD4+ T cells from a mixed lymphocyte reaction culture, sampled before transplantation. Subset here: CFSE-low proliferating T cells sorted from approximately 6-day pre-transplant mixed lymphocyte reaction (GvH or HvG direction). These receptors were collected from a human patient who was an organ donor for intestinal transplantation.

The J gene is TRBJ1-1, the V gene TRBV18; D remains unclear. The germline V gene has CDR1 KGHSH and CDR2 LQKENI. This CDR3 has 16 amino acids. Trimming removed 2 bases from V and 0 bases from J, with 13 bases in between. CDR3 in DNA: TGTGCCAGCTCACCAACAGCCCTCCGGCTGAACACTGAAGCTTTCTTT. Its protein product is CASSPTALRLNTEAFF.

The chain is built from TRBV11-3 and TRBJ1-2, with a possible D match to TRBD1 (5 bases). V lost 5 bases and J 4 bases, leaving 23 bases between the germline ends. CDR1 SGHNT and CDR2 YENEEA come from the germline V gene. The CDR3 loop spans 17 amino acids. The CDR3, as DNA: TGTGCCAGCAGCCGACCCCCCCCCGGACACTCGGGCTATGGCTACACCTTC. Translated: CASSRPPPGHSGYGYTF.

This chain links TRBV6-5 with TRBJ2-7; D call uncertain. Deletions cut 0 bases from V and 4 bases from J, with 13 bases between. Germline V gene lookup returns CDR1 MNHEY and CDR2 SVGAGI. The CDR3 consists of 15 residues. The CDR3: CASSYSLITIYEQYF. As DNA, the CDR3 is TGTGCCAGCAGTTACTCGTTGATAACGATTTACGAGCAGTACTTC.

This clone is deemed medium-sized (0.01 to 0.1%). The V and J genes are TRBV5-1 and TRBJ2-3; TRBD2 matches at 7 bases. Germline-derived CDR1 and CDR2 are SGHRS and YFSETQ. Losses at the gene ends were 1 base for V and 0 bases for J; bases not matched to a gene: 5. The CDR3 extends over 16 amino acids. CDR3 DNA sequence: TGCGCCAGCAGCTTGATGCTAGCGGTTAGCACAGATACGCAGTATTTT. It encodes CASSLMLAVSTDTQYF.

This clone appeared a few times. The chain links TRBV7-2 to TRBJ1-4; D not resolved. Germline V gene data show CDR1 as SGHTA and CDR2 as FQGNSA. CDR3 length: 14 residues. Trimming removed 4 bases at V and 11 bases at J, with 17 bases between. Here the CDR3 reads CASSSSPASGKLFF. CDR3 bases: TGTGCCAGCAGCTCATCGCCGGCCTCGGGGAAACTGTTTTTT.

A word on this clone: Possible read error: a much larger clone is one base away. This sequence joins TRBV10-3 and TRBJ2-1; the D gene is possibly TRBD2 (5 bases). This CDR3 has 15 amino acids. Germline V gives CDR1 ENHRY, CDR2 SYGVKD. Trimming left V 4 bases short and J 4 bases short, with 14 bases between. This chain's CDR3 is CAISVRRALYNEQFF. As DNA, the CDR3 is TGTGCCATCAGTGTAAGGCGGGCACTTTACAATGAGCAGTTCTTC.

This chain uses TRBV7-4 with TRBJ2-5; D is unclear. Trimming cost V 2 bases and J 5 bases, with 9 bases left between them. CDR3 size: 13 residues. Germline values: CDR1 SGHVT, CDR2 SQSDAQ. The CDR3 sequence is CASSLTRMETQYF. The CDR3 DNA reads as TGTGCCAGCAGCTTAACGCGTATGGAGACCCAGTACTTC. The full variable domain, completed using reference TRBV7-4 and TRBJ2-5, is GAGVSQSPRYKVAKRGRDVALRCDSISGHVTLYWYRQTLGQGSEVLTYSQSDAQRDKSGRPSGRFSAERPERSVSTLKIQRTEQGDSAVYLCASSLTRMETQYFGPGTRLLVL.

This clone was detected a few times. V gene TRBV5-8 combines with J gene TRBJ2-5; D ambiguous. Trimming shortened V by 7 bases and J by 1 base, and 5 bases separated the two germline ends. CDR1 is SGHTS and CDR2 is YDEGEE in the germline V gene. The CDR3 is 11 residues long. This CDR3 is CASWAQETQYF. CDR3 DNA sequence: TGTGCCAGCTGGGCCCAAGAGACCCAGTACTTC. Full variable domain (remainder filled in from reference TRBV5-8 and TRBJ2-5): EAGVTQSPTHLIKTRGQQATLRCSPISGHTSVYWYQQALGLGLQFLLWYDEGEERNRGNFPPRFSGRQFPNYSSELNVNALELEDSALYLCASWAQETQYFGPGTRLLVL.

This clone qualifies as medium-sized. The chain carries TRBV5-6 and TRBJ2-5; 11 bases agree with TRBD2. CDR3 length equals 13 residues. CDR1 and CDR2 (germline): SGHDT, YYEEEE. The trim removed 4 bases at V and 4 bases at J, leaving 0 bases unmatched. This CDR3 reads CASSGLAGETQYF. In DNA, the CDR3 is TGTGCCAGCAGCGGACTAGCGGGAGAGACCCAGTACTTC.